This T cell receptor (beta chain) was sequenced for a study of T-cell reconstitution after alpha-beta-depleted transplantation in children. Findings and caveats of the study: For some patients, TCRbeta diversity was high at day 60 because of recipient T cells and thymic progenitors that survived. T-cell numbers and diversity one year post-transplant derived largely from freshly generated T cells. Several hundred expanded graft clones reportedly gave rise to the alpha-beta T cells present about two months after transplant.

This clonotype was observed many times. No antigen is known for it. This CDR3 is 14 amino acids long. V was clipped by 0 bases and J by 7 bases, with 12 bases between them. Germline V gene data show CDR1 as SEHNR and CDR2 as FQNEAQ (reference sequence). It was with unique molecular identifiers that the TCRbeta library was prepared. TCRdb reprocessed the PCR reads with MiXCR, giving one entry per CDR3 protein. The sample has about 460,000 distinct CDR3 sequences; over 9.5% are singletons. The J gene is TRBJ2-5, the V gene TRBV7-9; possible D gene TRBD2, 5 bases. The receptor was isolated from a child aged 2-9 years with inherited bone marrow failure, due to receive a stem cell transplant. Material: PBMCs, obtained before TCRalphabeta/CD19-depleted stem cell transplant. CDR3 residues: CASSLAVDRGTQYF. The CDR3 DNA reads TGTGCCAGCAGCTTAGCAGTGGATCGGGGGACCCAGTACTTC.